These 20 T cell receptor beta chains share one sample of origin, sequenced in a study of T cell repertoires in cytomegalovirus infection. TCRdb re-called the reads with MiXCR, one entry per CDR3 protein. There are fewer than 350,000 distinct CDR3 sequences in the sample; 15% to 20% occur only once, and around 13% lies in the top ten. The sequenced material came from PBMCs. The receptor set was obtained from a human donor in good health (CMV status not recorded). Some clones in this sample may be carry-over from other donors' samples.

This clonotype was observed at least ten times. V is TRBV7-8 and J is TRBJ2-3, with 15 bases fitting TRBD2. The CDR3 covers 16 residues. The junction had 3 bases not matched to a gene; V was cut back by 4 bases and J by 4 bases. Germline CDR1 reads SGHVS; CDR2 reads FQNEAQ. Here the CDR3 reads CASSYRTSGGADTQYF. In DNA form, the CDR3 reads TGTGCCAGCAGCTACCGGACTAGCGGGGGGGCAGATACGCAGTATTTT.

V is TRBV3-1 and J is TRBJ1-6; D call uncertain. V shed 0 bases and J shed 9 bases, with 9 bases lying between them. The CDR3 is 14 amino acids. CDR1 is LGHDT, CDR2 YNNKEL, per germline (reference sequence). The CDR3 loop reads CASSQEGRVSPLHF. As DNA, the CDR3 is TGTGCCAGCAGCCAAGAAGGTCGAGTTTCACCCCTCCACTTT. Drawing the rest from reference TRBV3-1 and TRBJ1-6, the complete variable domain is DTAVSQTPKYLVTQMGNDKSIKCEQNLGHDTMYWYKQDSKKFLKIMFSYNNKELIINETVPNRFSPKSPDKAHLNLHINSLELGDSAVYFCASSQEGRVSPLHFGNGTRLTVT.

The V and J genes are TRBV11-2 and TRBJ2-1; TRBD2 aligns across 7 bases. This CDR3 contains 13 residues. Trimming took 5 bases from V and 9 from J; bases not matched to a gene: 7. Germline loops: CDR1 SGHAT, CDR2 FQNNGV. CDR3 residues: CASSPGLESEQFF. CDR3 in DNA: TGTGCCAGCAGCCCAGGACTAGAGAGTGAGCAGTTCTTC.

This clonotype was observed at least ten times. The CDR3 bases are TGTGCCAGCAGAGGGGGATCATGGGACTTGAACACTGAAGCTTTCTTT. It specifies CASRGGSWDLNTEAFF. The chain links TRBV6-1 to TRBJ1-1; a weak D match, TRBD1 (6 bases). The CDR3 is 16 residues long. The germline V and J ends were trimmed by 6 bases and 0 bases, with 17 bases remaining between them. Germline V gives CDR1 MNHNS, CDR2 SASEGT.

This clonotype has only a few counts. The CDR3 region is CASTPGGTGREKLFF. CDR3 sequence (DNA): TGTGCCAGCACCCCCGGGGGGACAGGGCGGGAAAAACTGTTTTTT. The chain recombines TRBV28 with TRBJ1-4, with 9 positions matching TRBD1. This CDR3 contains 15 residues. Germline CDR1 reads MDHEN; CDR2 reads SYDVKM. The trim removed 7 bases at V and 8 bases at J, leaving 11 bases unmatched.

This chain joins TRBV20-1 and TRBJ1-4; TRBD1 aligns across 7 bases. With V trimmed by 6 bases and J by 8 bases, 12 bases remained unmatched. CDR1 and CDR2 from the germline V gene are DFQATT and SNEGSKA (reference sequence). The CDR3 runs to 14 residues. The CDR3 region has the DNA TGCAGTGCCGAGAGAGCACAGGGGACCGAAAAACTGTTTTTT. This gives the protein CSAERAQGTEKLFF.

There are a few counts of this clonotype. V and J are TRBV24-1 and TRBJ2-3; 11 nucleotides agree with TRBD2. CDR1 and CDR2 from the germline V gene are KGHDR and SFDVKD. The CDR3 extends over 18 amino acids. J was trimmed by 3 bases and V by 5 bases; bases with no gene match: 12. CDR3: CATSGPLAGGTGTDTQYF. Written as DNA, the CDR3 is TGTGCCACCAGTGGTCCCCTAGCGGGGGGCACCGGGACAGATACGCAGTATTTT.

CDR3 residues: CASSTRTSGGFYEQYF. As DNA, the CDR3 is TGTGCCAGCAGCACACGGACTAGCGGGGGATTCTACGAGCAGTACTTC. This sequence joins TRBV13 and TRBJ2-7; 13 bases align to TRBD2. V dropped 5 bases and J dropped 3; count of bases not matched to a gene: 7. The CDR3 runs 16 residues. CDR1 and CDR2 from the germline V gene are PRHDT and FYEKMQ (reference sequence).

V and J are TRBV20-1 and TRBJ2-3; a weak D match, TRBD1 (5 bases). CDR3 length equals 13 residues. The germline CDR1 and CDR2 sequences are DFQATT and SNEGSKA (reference sequence). Trimming cost V 6 bases and J 3 bases, with 13 bases left between them. The CDR3, as DNA: TGCAGTGCAAAGACAGCTTATACAGATACGCAGTATTTT. This codes for CSAKTAYTDTQYF.

In this sample, this clonotype turned up a few times. This chain links TRBV6-2 or TRBV6-3 with TRBJ2-7; unclear D gene. V was cut by 2 bases and J by 4 bases, with 9 bases left in between. The germline V gene has CDR1 MNHEY and CDR2 SVGEGT. The CDR3 covers 13 residues. For the CDR3, the DNA is TGTGCCAGCAGTTACCCCGAGGTGTACGAGCAGTACTTC. This encodes CASSYPEVYEQYF.

The chain uses TRBV6-1 and TRBJ1-5; D not certain. In germline, CDR1 is MNHNS, CDR2 SASEGT. The V gene lost 8 bases and the J gene lost 3 bases, with 14 bases spanning the gap. This CDR3 has 14 amino acids. For the CDR3, the DNA is TGTGCCAGCTTGGAGCCTGGTGTCAATCAGCCCCAGCATTTT. Translating it yields CASLEPGVNQPQHF.

CDR3 sequence (DNA): TGCGCCAGCAGCCAAGAGGGACATCCCTACGAGCAGTACTTC. It specifies CASSQEGHPYEQYF. V gene TRBV4-3 combines with J gene TRBJ2-7; maybe TRBD1 (6 bases). The CDR3 totals 14 residues. Trimming cost V 0 bases and J 2 bases, with 8 bases left between them. Germline-derived CDR1 and CDR2 are LGHNA and YSLEER.

This clonotype has at least ten counts. V and J are TRBV6-2 or TRBV6-3 and TRBJ1-2; D may be TRBD1 (6 bases). CDR3 length: 15 residues. Trimming cost V 4 bases and J 4 bases, with 16 bases left between them. Germline V gene data show CDR1 as MNHEY and CDR2 as SVGEGT. Here the CDR3 reads CASSFIQGIGYGYTF. The CDR3 DNA is TGTGCCAGCAGTTTCATTCAGGGGATCGGCTATGGCTACACCTTC.

The table lists this clonotype with many counts. This chain uses TRBV7-2 with TRBJ2-1; D is unclear. CDR1 and CDR2 (germline): SGHTA, FQGNSA. The CDR3 covers 12 residues. The V gene lost 3 bases and the J gene lost 7 bases, with 7 bases spanning the gap. The CDR3 DNA sequence: TGTGCCAGCAGCTTTGTGTTTAATGAGCAGTTCTTC. Its protein is CASSFVFNEQFF.

This clonotype has at least ten counts. This chain connects TRBV6-1 to TRBJ2-3; D is possibly TRBD2 (6 bases). V lost 2 bases, J lost 4 bases, and 16 bases lay in between. Germline values: CDR1 MNHNS, CDR2 SASEGT. This CDR3 spans 16 amino acids. The CDR3 sequence: CASSETLYRGADTQYF. CDR3 nucleotides: TGTGCCAGCAGTGAAACGTTATATCGCGGGGCAGATACGCAGTATTTT.

A few counts support this clonotype. The rearrangement joins TRBV19 to TRBJ1-1; 8 nucleotides agree with TRBD1. CDR1 is LNHDA and CDR2 is SQIVND in the germline V gene (reference sequence). This CDR3 is 15 amino acids long. V shed 5 bases and J 0 bases; nucleotides not matched to a gene: 5. Here the CDR3 DNA reads TGTGCCAGTAGTGGACAGGGTGGAATGAACACTGAAGCTTTCTTT. This codes for CASSGQGGMNTEAFF.

Points on this clonotype: Germline is not matched at one junction end, which may reflect a read error. J is TRBJ2-1 and V is TRBV28; 11 nucleotides agree with TRBD2. CDR3 length: 14 residues. Germline CDR1 MDHEN, CDR2 SYDVKM. The CDR3 loop is CTSRLAGGLHEQFF. The CDR3 nucleotides are TGTACCAGCAGATTAGCGGGGGGGCTCCATGAGCAGTTCTTC.

The chain is built from TRBV9 and TRBJ1-1; D may be TRBD1 (5 bases). Germline CDR1 SGDLS, CDR2 YYNGEE. The CDR3 length is 16 residues. Trimming shortened V by 0 bases and J by 0 bases, and 12 bases separated the two germline ends. This CDR3 is CASSVGPGPLNTEAFF. In DNA, the CDR3 is TGTGCCAGCAGCGTAGGTCCAGGGCCCTTGAACACTGAAGCTTTCTTT.

Ten or more counts support this clonotype. The V and J genes are TRBV10-3 and TRBJ2-7, with D perhaps matching TRBD1 (7 bases). In germline, CDR1 is ENHRY, CDR2 SYGVKD. This CDR3 is built from 15 residues. V was cut by 4 bases and J by 2 bases, with 15 bases left in between. CDR3 residues: CAISVGRGDTYEQYF. As DNA, the CDR3 is TGTGCCATCAGTGTCGGCAGGGGGGATACCTACGAGCAGTACTTC.

This clonotype was picked up a small number of times. This rearrangement joins TRBV27 to TRBJ2-5, with 11 bases lining up with TRBD2. Germline V lookup: CDR1 MNHEY, CDR2 SMNVEV (reference sequence). The trim removed 2 bases at V and 2 bases at J, leaving 4 bases unmatched. This CDR3 spans 16 amino acids. The DNA for the CDR3 is TGTGCCAGCAGTTTACTAGCGGGGGGAAGTCAAGAGACCCAGTACTTC. Encoded protein: CASSLLAGGSQETQYF.